This entry features one T cell receptor beta chain sequence. Its specificity is unknown. Peripheral blood was collected from the related graft donor on the marrow donation day. This CDR3 region has 17 residues. With 5 bases clipped from V and 1 base from J, the junction kept 7 bases outside the gene matches. Germline CDR1 MDHEN, CDR2 SYDVKM. The sample belongs to a study of T cells after posttransplantation cyclophosphamide. Findings and limits, study-wide: TRB clonality was highly associated with recipient CMV seropositivity and reactivation. Donor CD8+ memory clones often dominated recipient blood repertoires at later times.

This table comes from immunoSEQ multiplex PCR, and its TCRdb copy is limited to in-frame clones, with some not included. The sample comprises about 9,200 clones, approximately 89% of which are singletons, and roughly 1.5% rests with the top ten. V usage is TRBV28 and J usage is TRBJ2-1, with 11 positions matching TRBD2. The TCR comes from a woman between 55 and 75 years old in good health, CMV-negative, and a related stem cell transplant donor. Sequenced material: memory CD4+ T cells sorted from PBMCs. CDR3 coding DNA: TGTGCCAGCAGTCCGGGACTAGCGGTTTTTTCCTACAATGAGCAGTTCTTC. Translating it yields CASSPGLAVFSYNEQFF.